The sequence of this T cell receptor beta chain was determined in a study of identical twins. Germline CDR1 is SGHRS and CDR2 is YFSETQ. This CDR3 has 15 residues. After removal of 2 bases from V and 2 bases from J, the junction contained 3 bases not matched to a gene. Findings of the study overall: Abundant beta clonotypes from cord blood had fewer insertions, unlike memory repertoires, which showed none. Models, which agreed with sharing between unrelated individuals, nonetheless underestimated the out-of-frame TCR alpha sharing seen in monozygotic twins. Analyses based on zero insertions could be partly confounded by invariant MAIT and iNKT cells.

Concerning this clonotype: Its antigen remains unidentified.

TCRdb ran MiXCR on the 5' RACE reads and lists one entry per CDR3 protein. The sample contains 690,000 or so distinct CDR3 sequences, 5.5% to 6.5% of which appear only once. The J gene is TRBJ2-5, the V gene TRBV5-1; 10 nucleotides match TRBD1. This clonotype was obtained from a man aged 18 to 29 in good health. Sequenced: naive T cells sorted from blood. CDR3 sequence: CASSFGTGVQETQYF. CDR3 nucleotide sequence: TGCGCCAGCAGCTTTGGGACAGGGGTACAAGAGACCCAGTACTTC.